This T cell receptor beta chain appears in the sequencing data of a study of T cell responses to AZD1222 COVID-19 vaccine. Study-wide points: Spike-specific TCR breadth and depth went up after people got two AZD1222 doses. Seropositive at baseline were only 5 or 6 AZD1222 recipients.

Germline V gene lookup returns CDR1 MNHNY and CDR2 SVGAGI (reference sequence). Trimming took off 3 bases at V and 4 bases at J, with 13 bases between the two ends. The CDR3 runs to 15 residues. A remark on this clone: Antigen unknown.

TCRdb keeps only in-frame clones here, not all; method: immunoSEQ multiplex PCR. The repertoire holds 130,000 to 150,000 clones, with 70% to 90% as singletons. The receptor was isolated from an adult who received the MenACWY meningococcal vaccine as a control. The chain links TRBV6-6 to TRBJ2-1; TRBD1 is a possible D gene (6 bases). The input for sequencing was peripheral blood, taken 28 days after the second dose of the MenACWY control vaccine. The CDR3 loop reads CASSYLTGLYNEQFF. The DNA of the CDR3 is TGTGCCAGCAGTTATCTCACAGGGCTTTACAATGAGCAGTTCTTC.